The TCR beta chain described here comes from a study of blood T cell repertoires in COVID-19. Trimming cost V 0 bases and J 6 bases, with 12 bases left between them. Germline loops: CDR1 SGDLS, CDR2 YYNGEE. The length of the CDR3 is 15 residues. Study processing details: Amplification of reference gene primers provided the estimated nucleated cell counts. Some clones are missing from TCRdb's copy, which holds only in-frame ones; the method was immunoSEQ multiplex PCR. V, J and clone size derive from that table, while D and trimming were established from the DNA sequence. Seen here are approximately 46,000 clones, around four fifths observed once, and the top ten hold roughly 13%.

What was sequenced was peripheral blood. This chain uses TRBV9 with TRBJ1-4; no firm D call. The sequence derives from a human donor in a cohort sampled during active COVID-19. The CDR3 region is CASSVAGSGHEKLFF. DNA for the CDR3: TGTGCCAGCAGCGTAGCGGGAAGTGGGCATGAAAAACTGTTTTTT.